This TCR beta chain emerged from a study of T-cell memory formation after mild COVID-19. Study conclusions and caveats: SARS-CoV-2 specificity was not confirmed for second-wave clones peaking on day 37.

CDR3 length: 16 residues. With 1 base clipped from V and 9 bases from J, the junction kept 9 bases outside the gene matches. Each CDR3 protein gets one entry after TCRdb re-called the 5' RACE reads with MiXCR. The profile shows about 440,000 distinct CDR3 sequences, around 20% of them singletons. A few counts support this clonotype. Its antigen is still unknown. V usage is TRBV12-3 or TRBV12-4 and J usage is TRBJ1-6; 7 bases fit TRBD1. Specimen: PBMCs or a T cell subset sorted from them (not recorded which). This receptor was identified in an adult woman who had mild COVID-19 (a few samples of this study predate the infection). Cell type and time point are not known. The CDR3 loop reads CASSLDPGGVGSPLHF. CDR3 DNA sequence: TGTGCCAGCAGTTTAGACCCAGGGGGAGTAGGTTCACCCCTCCACTTT.